This T cell receptor beta chain was recovered during a study of Tregs in tolerant kidney transplant recipients. CDR1 and CDR2 from the germline V gene are GTSNPN and SVGIG (reference sequence). The CDR3 loop spans 13 amino acids. The V and J ends lost 7 bases and 2 bases, in that order; junction bases with no gene match: 4. Comment on this clone: Its target is not known.

General study findings and limits: No direct test of biological reproducibility was done here. Few patients were studied, so findings need validation in larger groups. Activated donor B cell expansion appeared to reveal the most relevant donor-specific TCRbeta repertoire.

Sequenced by immunoSEQ multiplex PCR; TCRdb stores in-frame clones only, minus some. The repertoire has roughly 250,000 clones, about 80% of them found once; the top ten carry over 0.5%. Unstimulated regulatory T cells (CD4+CD25+CD127-), CD4+CD25- non-regulatory cells, CD4 and CD8 cells were FACS-sorted from thawed PBMCs. This sequence originates from a human donor in good health. The specimen sequenced was CD4+ T cells from blood. V gene TRBV30 combines with J gene TRBJ1-5; 8 nucleotides align to TRBD1. In DNA, the CDR3 is TGTGCCTTCAGGGGGCTGGGCAATCAGCCCCAGCATTTT. It specifies CAFRGLGNQPQHF. The complete variable domain, with remaining parts taken from reference TRBV30 and TRBJ1-5, reads SQTIHQWPATLVQPVGSPLSLECTVEGTSNPNLYWYRQAAGRGLQLLFYSVGIGQISSEVPQNLSASRPQDRQFILSSKKLLLSDSGFYLCAFRGLGNQPQHFGDGTRLSIL.